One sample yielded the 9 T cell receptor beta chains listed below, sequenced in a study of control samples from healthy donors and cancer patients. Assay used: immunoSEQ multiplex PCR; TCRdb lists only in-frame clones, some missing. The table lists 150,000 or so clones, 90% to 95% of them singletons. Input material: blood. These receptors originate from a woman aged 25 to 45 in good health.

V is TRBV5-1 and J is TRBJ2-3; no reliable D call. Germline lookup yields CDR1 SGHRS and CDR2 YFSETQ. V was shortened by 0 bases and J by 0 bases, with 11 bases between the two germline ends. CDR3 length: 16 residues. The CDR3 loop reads CASSLESATSTDTQYF. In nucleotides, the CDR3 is TGCGCCAGCAGCTTGGAGTCGGCAACTAGCACAGATACGCAGTATTTT.

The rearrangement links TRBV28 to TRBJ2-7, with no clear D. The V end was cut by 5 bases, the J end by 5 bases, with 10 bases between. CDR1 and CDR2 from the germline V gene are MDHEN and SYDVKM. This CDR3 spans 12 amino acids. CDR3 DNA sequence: TGTGCCAGCAGTGCCCGCCCCCACGAGCAGTACTTC. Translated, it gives CASSARPHEQYF.

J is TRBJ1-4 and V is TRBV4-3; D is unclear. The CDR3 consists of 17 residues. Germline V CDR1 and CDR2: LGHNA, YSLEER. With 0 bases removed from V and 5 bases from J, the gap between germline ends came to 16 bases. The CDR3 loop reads CASSQDFWTDRNEKLFF. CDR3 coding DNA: TGCGCCAGCAGCCAAGATTTCTGGACGGATAGAAATGAAAAACTGTTTTTT.

The CDR3: CAWTGRIEGNTIYF. CDR3 sequence (DNA): TGTGCCTGGACCGGAAGGATAGAGGGGAACACCATATATTTT. V is TRBV30 and J is TRBJ1-3, with D perhaps matching TRBD1 (5 bases). V lost 4 bases and J 7 bases, leaving 17 bases between the germline ends. CDR3 size: 14 residues. Germline CDR1 is GTSNPN and CDR2 is SVGIG (reference sequence).

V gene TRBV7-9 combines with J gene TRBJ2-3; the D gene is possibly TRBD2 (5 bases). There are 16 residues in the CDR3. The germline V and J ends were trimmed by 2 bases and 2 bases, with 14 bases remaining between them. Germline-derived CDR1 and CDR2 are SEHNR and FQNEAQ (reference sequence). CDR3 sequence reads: CASSLSGGRPTDTQYF. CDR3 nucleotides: TGTGCCAGCAGCTTATCCGGAGGTCGACCCACAGATACGCAGTATTTT.

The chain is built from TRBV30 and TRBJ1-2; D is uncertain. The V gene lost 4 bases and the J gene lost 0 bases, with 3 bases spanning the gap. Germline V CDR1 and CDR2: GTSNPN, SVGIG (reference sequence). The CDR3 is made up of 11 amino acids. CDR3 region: CAWTANYGYTF. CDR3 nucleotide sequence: TGTGCCTGGACGGCTAACTATGGCTACACCTTC. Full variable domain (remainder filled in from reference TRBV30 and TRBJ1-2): SQTIHQWPATLVQPVGSPLSLECTVEGTSNPNLYWYRQAAGRGLQLLFYSVGIGQISSEVPQNLSASRPQDRQFILSSKKLLLSDSGFYLCAWTANYGYTFGSGTRLTVV.

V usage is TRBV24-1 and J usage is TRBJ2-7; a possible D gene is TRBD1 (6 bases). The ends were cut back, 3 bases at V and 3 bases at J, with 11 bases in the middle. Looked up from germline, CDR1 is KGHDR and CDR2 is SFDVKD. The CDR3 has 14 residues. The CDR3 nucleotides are TGTGCCACCAGTGATGCCGGGACATACTACGAGCAGTACTTC. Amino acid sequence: CATSDAGTYYEQYF.

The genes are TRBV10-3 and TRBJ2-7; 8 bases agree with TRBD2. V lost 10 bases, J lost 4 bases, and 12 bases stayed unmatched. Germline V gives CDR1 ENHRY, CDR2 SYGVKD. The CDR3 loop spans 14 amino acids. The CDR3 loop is CATRMPGGRYEQYF. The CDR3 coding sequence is TGTGCCACCCGTATGCCGGGGGGGAGGTACGAGCAGTACTTC.

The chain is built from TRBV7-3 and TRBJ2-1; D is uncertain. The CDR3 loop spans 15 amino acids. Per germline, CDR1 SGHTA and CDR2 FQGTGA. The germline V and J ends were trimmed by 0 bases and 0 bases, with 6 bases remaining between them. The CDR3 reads CASSLTSSSYNEQFF. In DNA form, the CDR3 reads TGTGCCAGCAGCTTAACTTCGAGCTCCTACAATGAGCAGTTCTTC. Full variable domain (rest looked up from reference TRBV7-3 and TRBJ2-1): GAGVSQTPSNKVTEKGKYVELRCDPISGHTALYWYRQSLGQGPEFLIYFQGTGAADDSGLPNDRFFAVRPEGSVSTLKIQRTERGDSAVYLCASSLTSSSYNEQFFGPGTRLTVL.